These T cell receptor beta chains were read from a single sample in a study of pediatric ulcerative colitis. Assay: immunoSEQ multiplex PCR; the TCRdb copy retains only in-frame clones and omits some. The table shows roughly 64,000 clones, with about 90% occurring only once. The sample consisted of blood. The receptors were gathered from a boy younger than 18 with severe ulcerative colitis. CDR3s include the opening cysteine and the closing phenylalanine or tryptophan. A D gene is named only where the DNA matches it firmly. The size of a clone is reported for some rows only, either as once, few or many, or as a class for expanded clones.

d_call	j_call	cdr3_length	clone_size	v_call	cdr3_aa	cdr3_nt
-	TRBJ1-2	13	-	TRBV29-1	CSVADSANYGYTF	TGCAGCGTTGCGGACAGCGCCAACTATGGCTACACCTTC
-	TRBJ1-1	16	-	TRBV6-5	CASSYSPTVGVGEAFF	TGTGCCAGCAGTTACTCACCGACAGTGGGCGTCGGTGAAGCTTTCTTT
TRBD2	TRBJ2-2	15	once	TRBV5-1	CASSLTSGRAGELFF	TGCGCCAGCAGCTTGACTAGCGGGAGGGCCGGGGAGCTGTTTTTT
-	TRBJ2-7	12	-	TRBV27	CASSLLGHEQYF	TGTGCCAGCAGTTTATTGGGCCACGAGCAGTACTTC
-	TRBJ2-5	14	-	TRBV27	CASSFNYGEETQYF	TGTGCCAGCAGTTTCAACTACGGGGAAGAGACCCAGTACTTC
-	TRBJ2-7	16	few	TRBV10-1	CASSEKERGSSYEQYF	TGCGCCAGCAGTGAAAAAGAGCGTGGTTCCTCCTACGAGCAGTACTTC
-	TRBJ1-5	13	few	TRBV6-1	CASSGWEDQPQHF	TGTGCCAGCAGTGGATGGGAAGATCAGCCCCAGCATTTT
-	TRBJ1-3	14	-	TRBV11-2	CASSLASGRNTIYF	TGTGCCAGCAGCTTAGCATCTGGGAGAAACACCATATATTTT
-	TRBJ1-1	14	-	TRBV25-1	CASLWKFLNTEAFF	TGTGCCAGCCTCTGGAAGTTTTTGAACACTGAAGCTTTCTTT
TRBD2	TRBJ2-3	13	-	TRBV29-1	CSALAAITDTQYF	TGCAGCGCTCTAGCGGCGATCACAGATACGCAGTATTTT
TRBD2	TRBJ2-1	18	-	TRBV10-2	CASSGFWREGLDNNEQFF	TGCGCCAGCAGCGGATTCTGGCGGGAGGGCCTGGATAACAATGAGCAGTTCTTC
TRBD1	TRBJ2-7	17	-	TRBV4-1	CASSQTPGPGQYYEQYF	TGCGCCAGCAGCCAAACCCCGGGACCGGGACAGTACTACGAGCAGTACTTC
TRBD1	TRBJ2-7	15	once	TRBV30	CAWSVHRQGNYEQYF	TGTGCCTGGAGCGTCCACAGACAGGGAAATTACGAGCAGTACTTC
TRBD1	TRBJ2-5	15	-	TRBV6-5	CASSYADRGQETQYF	TGTGCCAGCAGTTACGCTGACAGGGGACAAGAGACCCAGTACTTC
TRBD2	TRBJ2-7	15	once	TRBV29-1	CSVARLAGGQDEQYF	TGCAGCGTTGCCAGACTAGCGGGAGGGCAGGACGAGCAGTACTTC
-	TRBJ2-2	15	-	TRBV6-1	CASRMASEYTGELFF	TGTGCCAGCAGGATGGCCTCAGAATACACCGGGGAGCTGTTTTTT
-	TRBJ1-5	15	-	TRBV2	CASTLRGDSNQPQHF	TGTGCCAGCACCCTACGGGGGGATAGCAATCAGCCCCAGCATTTT
TRBD1	TRBJ2-6	16	-	TRBV30	CAWRRTGISGANVLTF	TGTGCCTGGAGACGGACAGGAATCTCTGGGGCCAACGTCCTGACTTTC
TRBD1	TRBJ2-7	20	-	TRBV14	CASSRGGTGVVDLPSYEQYF	TGTGCCAGCAGCCGAGGAGGGACAGGGGTTGTGGACCTCCCTTCCTACGAGCAGTACTTC
TRBD2	TRBJ2-1	14	-	TRBV29-1	CSVEGLAVHNEQFF	TGCAGCGTTGAGGGACTAGCGGTTCACAATGAGCAGTTCTTC
-	TRBJ2-2	12	-	TRBV7-9	CASSLDTGELFF	TGTGCCAGCAGCTTAGATACCGGGGAGCTGTTTTTT
TRBD1	TRBJ2-7	16	-	TRBV7-6	CASSSARTGETYEQYF	TGTGCCAGCAGCTCAGCGAGGACAGGGGAAACCTACGAGCAGTACTTC
-	TRBJ2-3	18	-	TRBV4-3	CASSQDPPGPKASDTQYF	TGCGCCAGCAGCCAAGACCCCCCAGGACCAAAGGCCAGTGATACGCAGTATTTT
-	TRBJ2-7	13	-	TRBV6-1	CASSGWEAYEQYF	TGTGCCAGCAGTGGGTGGGAGGCCTACGAGCAGTACTTC
-	TRBJ2-5	13	-	TRBV7-2	CASSLGFRETQYF	TGTGCCAGCAGCTTGGGATTCAGGGAGACCCAGTACTTC
TRBD1	TRBJ1-3	15	-	TRBV5-6	CASSLTGGSGNTIYF	TGTGCCAGCAGCCTTACAGGGGGCTCTGGAAACACCATATATTTT
TRBD1	TRBJ2-7	15	-	TRBV19	CASSYGQGGPYEQYF	TGTGCCAGTAGCTACGGACAGGGAGGACCCTACGAGCAGTACTTC
-	TRBJ2-1	15	-	TRBV7-2	CASSLRVGVYNEQFF	TGTGCCAGCAGCTTAAGGGTAGGGGTCTACAATGAGCAGTTCTTC
-	TRBJ1-2	14	-	TRBV11-2	CASSLVGSNYGYTF	TGTGCCAGCAGCTTAGTAGGGTCTAACTATGGCTACACCTTC
TRBD2	TRBJ2-5	15	-	TRBV6-5	CASSPAGGGQETQYF	TGTGCCAGCAGTCCAGCGGGAGGAGGACAAGAGACCCAGTACTTC
TRBD2	TRBJ2-1	15	-	TRBV7-2	CASSLTGTSVGEQFF	TGTGCCAGCAGCTTAACGGGGACTAGCGTCGGTGAGCAGTTCTTC
-	TRBJ1-2	14	-	TRBV9	CASSPMGGSYGYTF	TGTGCCAGCAGTCCTATGGGGGGGAGCTATGGCTACACCTTC
TRBD1	TRBJ2-7	15	-	TRBV5-4	CASSLPDRGIYEQYF	TGTGCCAGCAGCCTACCGGACAGGGGCATCTACGAGCAGTACTTC
-	TRBJ2-7	12	-	TRBV7-2	CASSQMRYEQYF	TGTGCCAGCAGCCAAATGCGGTACGAGCAGTACTTC
-	TRBJ1-1	15	-	TRBV4-3	CASSQGSGRGTEAFF	TGCGCCAGCAGCCAAGGGTCGGGCCGGGGGACTGAAGCTTTCTTT
-	TRBJ2-5	14	few	TRBV10-3	CAISEGVRIETQYF	TGTGCCATCAGTGAGGGGGTGCGGATAGAGACCCAGTACTTC
TRBD2	TRBJ2-1	15	-	TRBV7-9	CASSPRLAEYNEQFF	TGTGCCAGCAGCCCCCGACTAGCGGAATACAATGAGCAGTTCTTC
-	TRBJ1-1	16	-	TRBV5-6	CASSPPPRIGNTEAFF	TGTGCCAGCAGCCCCCCCCCACGGATCGGGAACACTGAAGCTTTCTTT
-	TRBJ2-6	16	-	TRBV2	CASSVRMISGANVLTF	TGTGCCAGCAGTGTACGGATGATCTCTGGGGCCAACGTCCTGACTTTC
-	TRBJ2-1	13	-	TRBV2	CASSVVRDTSQFF	TGTGCCAGCAGTGTCGTCAGGGATACGTCGCAGTTCTTC
-	TRBJ2-7	14	-	TRBV29-1	CSPKSGTPAYEQYF	TGCAGCCCAAAGTCGGGGACACCTGCCTACGAGCAGTACTTC
-	TRBJ2-1	16	-	TRBV13	CASTPGSGGGNNEQFF	TGTGCCAGCACGCCAGGTTCGGGTGGCGGGAACAATGAGCAGTTCTTC
-	TRBJ1-4	15	-	TRBV6-5	CASSLRGSVNEKLFF	TGTGCCAGCAGCCTCCGGGGCTCGGTTAATGAAAAACTGTTTTTT
-	TRBJ1-2	13	-	TRBV18	CASSPGQDYGYTF	TGTGCCAGCTCACCAGGGCAGGACTATGGCTACACCTTC
TRBD1	TRBJ1-2	16	-	TRBV10-3	CAISEPRQGADYGYTF	TGTGCCATCAGTGAGCCTAGACAGGGGGCCGACTATGGCTACACCTTC
TRBD2	TRBJ2-7	15	-	TRBV4-3	CASSQELAGGREQYF	TGCGCCAGCAGCCAAGAGCTAGCGGGAGGTCGCGAGCAGTACTTC
-	TRBJ2-7	14	-	TRBV27	CASSFGQASYEQYF	TGTGCCAGCAGTTTTGGGCAGGCCTCCTACGAGCAGTACTTC
TRBD1	TRBJ2-1	11	few	TRBV30	CAWSWGGQGLF	TGTGCCTGGAGCTGGGGGGGACAGGGACTCTTC
-	TRBJ2-3	14	-	TRBV25-1	CASSGGYTTDTQYF	TGTGCCAGCAGTGGAGGGTACACCACAGATACGCAGTATTTT
-	TRBJ1-4	13	once	TRBV29-1	CSVLQGGSEKLFF	TGCAGCGTTTTACAGGGAGGGAGTGAAAAACTGTTTTTT
-	TRBJ2-5	14	-	TRBV7-8	CASSLVGGTETQYF	TGTGCCAGCAGCTTAGTAGGGGGAACTGAGACCCAGTACTTC
-	TRBJ1-2	14	-	TRBV2	CASTKRPPNYGYTF	TGTGCCAGCACCAAGCGGCCACCCAACTATGGCTACACCTTC
TRBD1	TRBJ1-2	14	-	TRBV18	CASSPQGQPYGYTF	TGTGCCAGCTCACCACAGGGACAGCCCTATGGCTACACCTTC
-	TRBJ2-7	11	-	TRBV20-1	CSASRDNEQYF	TGCAGTGCTAGCAGGGATAACGAGCAGTACTTC
TRBD2	TRBJ2-7	16	-	TRBV5-4	CASSLGTSVTSYEQYF	TGTGCCAGCAGCTTAGGTACTAGCGTGACCTCCTACGAGCAGTACTTC